Presented here are 6 T cell receptor beta chains from one specimen sequenced in a study of identifying expanded T cells in peripheral blood. Method: immunoSEQ multiplex PCR; TCRdb's copy keeps in-frame clones and lacks some. The table lists 100,000 to 110,000 clones, over 70% of them singletons. Sequenced material: blood. These receptors originate from a person aged 18 to 70 in good health.

V is TRBV10-2 and J is TRBJ2-2; 12 nucleotides agree with TRBD1. The CDR3 is made up of 15 amino acids. Looked up from germline, CDR1 is WSHSY and CDR2 is SAAADI. V gave up 10 bases and J gave up 6 bases; unmatched junction bases: 9. The CDR3 here is CANSPGTGGPGELFF. CDR3 DNA sequence: TGCGCCAACTCTCCCGGGACAGGGGGCCCCGGGGAGCTGTTTTTT.

This clone was recorded a few times. The chain is built from TRBV7-2 and TRBJ1-1; D ambiguous. This CDR3 has 14 amino acids. V was trimmed by 5 bases and J by 1 base, leaving 11 bases between them. Germline V gene sequence: CDR1 SGHTA, CDR2 FQGNSA. CDR3 nucleotide sequence: TGTGCCAGCAGCCCGACACGGGCGAACACTGAAGCTTTCTTT. Translating gives CASSPTRANTEAFF.

V and J are TRBV6-6 and TRBJ2-7; 7 bases fit TRBD1. V shed 6 bases, J shed 0 bases, and the junction held 8 bases outside the gene matches. This CDR3 region has 15 residues. Germline CDR1 and CDR2: MNHNY and SVGAGI (reference sequence). This CDR3 is CASRDRTGRSYEQYF. In DNA form, the CDR3 reads TGTGCCAGCAGGGATAGGACAGGACGCTCCTACGAGCAGTACTTC.

V gene TRBV10-3 combines with J gene TRBJ2-2; D unresolved. The CDR3 sequence is 12 residues long. The germline CDR1 and CDR2 sequences are ENHRY and SYGVKD. The V end lost 4 bases, the J end lost 6 bases, and 6 bases lay between the germline ends. CDR3 sequence: CAISGAAGELFF. CDR3 coding DNA: TGTGCCATCAGTGGGGCGGCCGGGGAGCTGTTTTTT.

The chain has TRBV5-1 and TRBJ1-1; possibly TRBD1 for D (6 bases). The CDR3 extends over 16 amino acids. Germline V gene lookup returns CDR1 SGHRS and CDR2 YFSETQ. Trimming removed 2 bases at V and 0 bases at J, with 14 bases between. This chain's CDR3 is CASSFLGRGMNTEAFF. The CDR3, as DNA: TGCGCCAGCAGCTTTCTGGGGAGGGGGATGAACACTGAAGCTTTCTTT.

This chain joins TRBV6-5 and TRBJ1-2, with D unresolved. The CDR3 runs 13 residues. V was pared by 5 bases and J by 5 bases, with 12 bases between. Germline V gene data show CDR1 as MNHEY and CDR2 as SVGAGI. CDR3 sequence: CASSPPGKYGYTF. The CDR3 nucleotides read TGTGCCAGCAGTCCGCCCGGCAAGTATGGCTACACCTTC.